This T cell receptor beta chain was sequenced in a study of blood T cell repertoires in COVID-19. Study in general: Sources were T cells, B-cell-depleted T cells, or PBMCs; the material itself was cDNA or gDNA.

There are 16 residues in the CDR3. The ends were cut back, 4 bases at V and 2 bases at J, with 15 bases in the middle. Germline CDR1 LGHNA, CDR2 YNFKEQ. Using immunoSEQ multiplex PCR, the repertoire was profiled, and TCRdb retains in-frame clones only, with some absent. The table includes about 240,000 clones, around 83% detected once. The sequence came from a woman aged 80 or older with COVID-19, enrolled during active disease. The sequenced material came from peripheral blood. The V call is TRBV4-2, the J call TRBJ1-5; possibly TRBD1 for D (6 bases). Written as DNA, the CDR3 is TGTGCCAGCAGCCCCCTAGGGGGTTTGGGCAATCAGCCCCAGCATTTT. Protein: CASSPLGGLGNQPQHF.